The 5 T cell receptor beta chains in this list originate from one sample, sequenced in a study of cytomegalovirus exposure and HLA in healthy donors. PCR employed 60 Vbeta and 13 Jbeta primers. Repertoires were generated with immunoSEQ multiplex PCR, while TCRdb's copy carries only in-frame clones and drops some. The table lists more than 100,000 clones, roughly 60% of them singletons. Source material: PBMCs. Receptor source: a man aged 35-49 years in good health and CMV-seropositive.

This chain uses TRBV15 with TRBJ1-5, with TRBD1 as a possible D gene (6 bases). This CDR3 comprises 17 residues. Trimming left V 1 base short and J 2 bases short, with 15 bases between. Germline values: CDR1 LNHNV, CDR2 YYDKDF (reference sequence). CDR3 sequence reads: CATSRGRGGRGNQPQHF. CDR3 nucleotides: TGTGCCACCAGCAGAGGCCGAGGGGGAAGGGGCAATCAGCCCCAGCATTTT.

The chain has TRBV27 and TRBJ2-1; 8 bases are a match to TRBD2. The trim removed 6 bases at V and 10 bases at J, leaving 14 bases unmatched. From germline, CDR1 is MNHEY and CDR2 SMNVEV (reference sequence). The CDR3 spans 15 residues. The CDR3 is CASSSGGAGEEEQFF. DNA of the CDR3: TGTGCCAGCAGCTCCGGGGGAGCGGGGGAAGAAGAGCAGTTCTTC.

This clone was seen only once. This chain uses TRBV25-1 with TRBJ1-1, with D tentatively TRBD1 (5 bases). Germline CDR1 is MGHDK and CDR2 is SYGVNS. This CDR3 region has 13 residues. V lost 6 bases, J lost 0 bases, and 8 bases lay in between. CDR3 in amino acids: CASRGGVNTEAFF. CDR3 bases: TGTGCCAGCAGGGGAGGGGTGAACACTGAAGCTTTCTTT.

This clone turned up a few times. This chain links TRBV29-1 with TRBJ1-2, with 8 positions matching TRBD1. There are 14 residues in the CDR3. Germline V gene lookup returns CDR1 SQVTM and CDR2 ANQGSEA. V trimming: 0 bases; J trimming: 4 bases; junction bases outside the gene matches: 4. The CDR3 sequence: CSVEDQGAGYGYTF. In nucleotides, the CDR3 is TGCAGCGTTGAAGATCAGGGGGCCGGCTATGGCTACACCTTC.

The chain combines TRBV2 with TRBJ1-2; D unclear. This CDR3 comprises 14 residues. Trimming took 6 bases from V and 0 from J, leaving 11 bases between them. Germline V gene lookup returns CDR1 SNHLY and CDR2 FYNNEI. For the CDR3, the DNA is TGTGCCAGCAGGGACTCCCAAGCTAACTATGGCTACACCTTC. Its translation: CASRDSQANYGYTF.